This is a list of T cell receptor beta chains from one sample in a study of cytomegalovirus exposure and HLA in healthy donors. Sequencing used immunoSEQ multiplex PCR; TCRdb keeps in-frame clones, though not all of them. The data hold some 80,000 clones, with 78% observed a single time. Sequenced sample: PBMCs. Source of these receptors: a man between 18 and 35 years old in good health and CMV-seropositive. CDR3s include the opening cysteine and the closing phenylalanine or tryptophan. D genes are given only for firm matches. A row's size may be missing; if present it is once, few, many or a size class.

d_gene	len	v_gene	j_gene	abundance	CDR3aa	CDR3nt
TRBD2	15	TRBV13	TRBJ2-3	NA	CASSSRLAETDTQYF	TGTGCCAGCAGCTCCCGACTAGCGGAGACAGATACGCAGTATTTT
NA	15	TRBV27	TRBJ1-5	NA	CASSLDSYSNQPQHF	TGTGCCAGCAGCCTGGACAGCTATAGCAATCAGCCCCAGCATTTT
TRBD1	14	TRBV29-1	TRBJ2-7	few	CSVEARQGTYEQYF	TGCAGCGTTGAAGCCCGACAGGGAACCTACGAGCAGTACTTC
NA	13	TRBV15	TRBJ2-1	NA	CATSRGREDEQFF	TGTGCCACCAGCAGAGGTCGCGAGGATGAGCAGTTCTTC
NA	14	TRBV5-1	TRBJ1-2	NA	CASSLGDNRSGYTF	TGCGCCAGCAGCTTGGGAGATAACCGAAGTGGCTACACCTTC
TRBD1	16	TRBV5-1	TRBJ1-1	NA	CASSPGTGDTDHPRFF	TGCGCCAGCAGCCCCGGGACAGGGGACACTGATCACCCGAGGTTCTTT
NA	14	TRBV10-3	TRBJ2-7	NA	CAISGGTGPYEQYF	TGTGCCATCAGCGGGGGGACAGGACCCTACGAGCAGTACTTC
NA	11	TRBV18	TRBJ2-5	NA	CASSQRGTQYF	TGTGCCAGCTCACAGAGAGGGACCCAGTACTTC
TRBD1	14	TRBV7-7	TRBJ2-2	NA	CASSRTGNTGELFF	TGTGCTAGCAGCAGGACAGGGAACACCGGGGAGCTGTTTTTT
NA	14	TRBV19	TRBJ1-5	NA	CASTSRVVNQPQHF	TGTGCCAGTACATCCAGGGTTGTCAATCAGCCCCAGCATTTT
NA	13	TRBV28	TRBJ1-5	NA	CASSAGFGEPQHF	TGTGCCAGCAGTGCAGGGTTTGGGGAGCCCCAGCATTTT
TRBD2	18	TRBV28	TRBJ2-2	NA	CASRRRWQREMNTGELFF	TGTGCCAGCAGACGCAGGTGGCAGCGGGAGATGAACACCGGGGAGCTGTTTTTT
NA	13	TRBV28	TRBJ1-3	NA	CASSFQGENTIYF	TGTGCCAGCAGTTTTCAAGGGGAAAACACCATATATTTT
TRBD1	15	TRBV7-2	TRBJ1-2	NA	CASSSRTGGRYGYTF	TGTGCCAGCAGCTCCCGGACAGGGGGAAGGTATGGCTACACCTTC
TRBD2	15	TRBV4-1	TRBJ2-7	NA	CASSPSGTSFHEQYF	TGCGCCAGCAGCCCGTCCGGGACTAGCTTCCACGAGCAGTACTTC
TRBD1	15	TRBV29-1	TRBJ2-2	NA	CSARRGQGSAGELFF	TGCAGCGCCCGACGGGGACAGGGGAGTGCCGGGGAGCTGTTTTTT
NA	14	TRBV5-1	TRBJ2-7	NA	CASSLHAGTYEQYF	TGCGCCAGCAGCTTGCACGCGGGGACCTACGAGCAGTACTTC
TRBD2	15	TRBV7-9	TRBJ2-7	NA	CASSQAGTRNYEQYF	TGTGCCAGCAGCCAGGCCGGGACTAGGAACTACGAGCAGTACTTC
NA	14	TRBV5-1	TRBJ2-7	NA	CASSLVRGSYEQYF	TGCGCCAGCAGCTTGGTACGCGGGTCCTACGAGCAGTACTTC
NA	14	TRBV6-1	TRBJ2-3	few	CASSEALGTDTQYF	TGTGCCAGCAGTGAAGCGTTAGGCACAGATACGCAGTATTTT
TRBD1	13	TRBV10-3	TRBJ1-1	few	CAATQGENTEAFF	TGTGCGGCGACCCAGGGGGAGAACACTGAAGCTTTCTTT
NA	13	TRBV28	TRBJ1-1	NA	CASNRQRNTEAFF	TGTGCCAGCAACAGACAGAGGAACACTGAAGCTTTCTTT
NA	14	TRBV7-9	TRBJ1-1	NA	CASSSRAGGTEAFF	TGTGCCAGCAGCTCTCGGGCGGGCGGCACTGAAGCTTTCTTT
NA	17	TRBV4-1	TRBJ2-3	NA	CASSQSPVVAGTDTQYF	TGCGCCAGCAGCCAGTCCCCCGTGGTAGCCGGCACAGATACGCAGTATTTT